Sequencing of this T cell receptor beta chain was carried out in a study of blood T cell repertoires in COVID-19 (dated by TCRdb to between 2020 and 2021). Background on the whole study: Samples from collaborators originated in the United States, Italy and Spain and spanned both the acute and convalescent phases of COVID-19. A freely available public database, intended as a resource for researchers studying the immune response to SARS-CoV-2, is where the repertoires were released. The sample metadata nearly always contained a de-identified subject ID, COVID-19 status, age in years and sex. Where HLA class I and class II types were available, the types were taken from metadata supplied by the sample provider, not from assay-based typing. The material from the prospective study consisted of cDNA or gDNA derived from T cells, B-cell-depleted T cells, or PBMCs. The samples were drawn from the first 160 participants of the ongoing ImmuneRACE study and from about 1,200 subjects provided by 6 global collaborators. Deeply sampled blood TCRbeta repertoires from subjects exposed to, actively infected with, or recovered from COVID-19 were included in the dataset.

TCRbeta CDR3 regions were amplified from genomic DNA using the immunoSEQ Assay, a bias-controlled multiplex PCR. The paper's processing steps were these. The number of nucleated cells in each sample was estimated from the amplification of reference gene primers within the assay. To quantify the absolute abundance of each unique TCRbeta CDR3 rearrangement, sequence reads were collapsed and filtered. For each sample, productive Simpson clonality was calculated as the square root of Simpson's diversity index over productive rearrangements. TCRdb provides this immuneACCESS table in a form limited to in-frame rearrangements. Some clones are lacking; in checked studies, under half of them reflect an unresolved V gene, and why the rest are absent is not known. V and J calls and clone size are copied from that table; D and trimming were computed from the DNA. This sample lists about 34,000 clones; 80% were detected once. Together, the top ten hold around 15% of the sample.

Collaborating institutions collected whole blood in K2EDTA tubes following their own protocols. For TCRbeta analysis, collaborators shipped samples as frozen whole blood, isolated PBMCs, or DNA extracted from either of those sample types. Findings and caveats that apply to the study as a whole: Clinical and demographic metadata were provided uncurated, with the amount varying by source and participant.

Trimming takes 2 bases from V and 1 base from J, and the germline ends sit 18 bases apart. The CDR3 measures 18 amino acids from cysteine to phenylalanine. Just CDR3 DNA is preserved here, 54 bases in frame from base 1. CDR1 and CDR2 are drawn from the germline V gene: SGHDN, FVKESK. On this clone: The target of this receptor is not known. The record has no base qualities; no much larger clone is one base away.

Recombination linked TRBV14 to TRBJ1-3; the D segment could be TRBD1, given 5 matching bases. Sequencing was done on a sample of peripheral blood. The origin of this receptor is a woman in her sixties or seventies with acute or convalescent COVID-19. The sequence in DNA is TGTGCCAGCAGCCAACACAATCCGGGACTGGGTTCTGGAAACACCATATATTTT. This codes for CASSQHNPGLGSGNTIYF.